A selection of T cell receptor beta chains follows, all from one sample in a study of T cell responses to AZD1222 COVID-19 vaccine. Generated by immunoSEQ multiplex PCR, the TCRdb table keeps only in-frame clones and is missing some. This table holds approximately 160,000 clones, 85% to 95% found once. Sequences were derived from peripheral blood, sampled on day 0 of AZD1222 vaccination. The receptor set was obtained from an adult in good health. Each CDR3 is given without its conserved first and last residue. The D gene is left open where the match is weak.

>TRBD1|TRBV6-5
ASSLTGGTEAF
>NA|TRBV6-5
ASRSRSRKAYEQY
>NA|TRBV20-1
SAIENTEAF
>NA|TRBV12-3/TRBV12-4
ATTPPETYEQY
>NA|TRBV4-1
ASSQEGGQGTEAF
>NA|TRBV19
ASKGVRARINGYT
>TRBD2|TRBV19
ASSYSGQNIQY
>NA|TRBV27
ASSLRVGNQPQH
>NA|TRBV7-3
ASSLTENQPQH
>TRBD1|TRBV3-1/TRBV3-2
ASSRTPGQFV
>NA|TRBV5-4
ASSFLPGPNSYSNQPQH
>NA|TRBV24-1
ATSDKTGLGYT
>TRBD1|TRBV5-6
ASSSWTGDDGYT
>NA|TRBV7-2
ASSLRQNTEAF
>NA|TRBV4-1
ASSHAGGPGQEQY
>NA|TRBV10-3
AISGRHNEQF
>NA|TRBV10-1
ASSLQPGLDTDTQY
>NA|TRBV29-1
SVEGGGLYEQY
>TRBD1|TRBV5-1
ASSLRTGNIQY
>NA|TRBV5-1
ASSLGRQPQWGTQY
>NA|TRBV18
ASSPREGRLGEQY
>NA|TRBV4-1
ASSQIGVNEKLF
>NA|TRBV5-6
ASSLTRGSMYGNQPQH
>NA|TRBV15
ATRDKPRGGYT
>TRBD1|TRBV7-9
ASIPGQGTDTQY
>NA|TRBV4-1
ASSLQGTDTQY
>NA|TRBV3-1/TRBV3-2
ASSPALGTEAF
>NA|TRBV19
ASSIGRQAEAF
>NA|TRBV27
ASSLQGHSGNTIY
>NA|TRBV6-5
ASSRGRFNYGYT
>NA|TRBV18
ASSPRDGTYEQY
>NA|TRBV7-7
ASSSRDGWGETQY
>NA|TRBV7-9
ASSLHATNEKLF
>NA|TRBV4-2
ASSQLATKYQETQY
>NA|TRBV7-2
ASSLLGRDQPQH
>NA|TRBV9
ASSLRPQETQY
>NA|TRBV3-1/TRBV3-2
ASSAEGSIETQY
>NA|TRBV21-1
ASSLSRVAGNTIY
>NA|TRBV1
TSNHVAGTYEQY
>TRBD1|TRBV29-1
SVVPATTGYGYGYT
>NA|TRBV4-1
ASSQLQVVGSPLH
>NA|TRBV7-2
ASSPGRIEAF
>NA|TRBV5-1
ASSPNPQGREQF
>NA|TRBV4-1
ASSLGESFSYNEQF
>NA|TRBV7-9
ASSYRENYGYT
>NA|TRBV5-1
ASSLLSRNADTQY
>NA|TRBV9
ASSGYYGYT
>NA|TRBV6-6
ASSYVVTDSPLH
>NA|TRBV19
ASSTSGRTNEKLF
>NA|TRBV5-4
ASSVDRNNEQF
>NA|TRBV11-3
ASSLEVMGTTYEQY
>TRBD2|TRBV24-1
ATSPGTSGGSEQF
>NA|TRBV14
ASSPRWGSGERYGYT
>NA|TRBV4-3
ASSQSWGSSGNTIY
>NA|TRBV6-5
ASSRDALGYGYT
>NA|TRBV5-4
ASSSDPSEKLF
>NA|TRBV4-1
ASSQPAVGNTIY
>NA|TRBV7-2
ASSLDWGGNSPLH